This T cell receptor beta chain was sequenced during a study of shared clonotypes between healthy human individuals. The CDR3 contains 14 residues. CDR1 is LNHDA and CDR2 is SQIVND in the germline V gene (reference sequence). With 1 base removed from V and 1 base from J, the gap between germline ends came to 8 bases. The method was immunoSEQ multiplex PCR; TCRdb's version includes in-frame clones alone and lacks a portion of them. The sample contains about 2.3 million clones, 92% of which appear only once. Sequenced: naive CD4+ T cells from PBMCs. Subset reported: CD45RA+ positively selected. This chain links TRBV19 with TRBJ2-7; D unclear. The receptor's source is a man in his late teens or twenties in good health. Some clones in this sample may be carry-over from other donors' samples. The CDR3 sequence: CASSIVGRSYEQYF. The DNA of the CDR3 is TGTGCCAGTAGTATAGTCGGCAGGTCCTACGAGCAGTACTTC.